The 12 T cell receptor beta chains listed next were all sequenced from one sample in a study of cytomegalovirus exposure and HLA in healthy donors. PCR primers comprised 60 Vbeta and 13 Jbeta primers. Using immunoSEQ multiplex PCR, the repertoire was profiled, and TCRdb retains in-frame clones only, with some absent. The profile shows roughly 130,000 clones, 80% of them singletons. Sequenced: PBMCs. Receptors were obtained from a male donor in good health and CMV-seronegative.

The table lists this clone with a count of one. The V and J genes are TRBV10-3 and TRBJ2-5; 9 bases are shared with TRBD1. Matching the DNA end better, TRBJ2-7 makes the J call doubtful. Germline V gene lookup returns CDR1 ENHRY and CDR2 SYGVKD. The CDR3 contains 16 residues. The CDR3 sequence is CAISEPRTGVKHEQYF. The CDR3 region has the DNA TGTGCCATCAGTGAGCCCCGGACAGGGGTGAAGCACGAGCAGTACTTC.

V usage is TRBV7-2 and J usage is TRBJ1-5; D might be TRBD1 (5 bases). There are 13 residues in the CDR3. Trimming stripped 5 bases from V and 4 bases from J, with 9 bases between. Germline loops: CDR1 SGHTA, CDR2 FQGNSA. CDR3: CASSVRGNQPQHF. CDR3 sequence (DNA): TGTGCCAGCAGCGTAAGGGGAAATCAGCCCCAGCATTTT.

The table lists this clone with a count of one. The rearrangement joins TRBV5-5 to TRBJ2-7; TRBD2 agrees at 7 bases. The CDR3 is made up of 13 amino acids. With V trimmed by 0 bases and J by 3 bases, 0 bases remained unmatched. The V gene's germline CDR1 is SGHKS and CDR2 YYEKEE (reference sequence). CDR3 sequence (DNA): TGTGCCAGCAGCTTGGGGGACTACTACGAGCAGTACTTC. It is translated as CASSLGDYYEQYF. Full variable domain (rest looked up from reference TRBV5-5 and TRBJ2-7): DAGVTQSPTHLIKTRGQQVTLRCSPISGHKSVSWYQQVLGQGPQFIFQYYEKEERGRGNFPDRFSARQFPNYSSELNVNALLLGDSALYLCASSLGDYYEQYFGPGTRLTVT.

The chain joins TRBV5-1 to TRBJ2-1; 11 bases align to TRBD1. Germline CDR1 reads SGHRS; CDR2 reads YFSETQ. This CDR3 has 16 amino acids. V gave up 2 bases and J gave up 8 bases; unmatched junction bases: 9. CDR3 bases: TGCGCCAGCAGCTTTCTCCGGACAGGGGGCATGGATGAGCAGTTCTTC. Translated: CASSFLRTGGMDEQFF.

The CDR3 DNA reads TGTGCCAGCAGCTTAGCACTAGCGGGAGGGGAGCAGTACTTC. Translated: CASSLALAGGEQYF. This rearrangement joins TRBV7-9 to TRBJ2-7; 13 bases map to TRBD2. The V and J ends lost 0 bases and 7 bases, in that order; junction bases with no gene match: 0. Germline V lookup: CDR1 SEHNR, CDR2 FQNEAQ (reference sequence). The CDR3 extends over 14 amino acids.

This sequence joins TRBV7-9 and TRBJ1-2, with 8 bases aligning to TRBD1. CDR1 and CDR2 from the germline V gene are SEHNR and FQNEAQ (reference sequence). The CDR3 runs 15 residues. V gave up 4 bases and J gave up 4 bases; unmatched junction bases: 8. CDR3 DNA sequence: TGTGCCAGCAGCTCCGACAGGGGCTGGTCCTATGGCTACACCTTC. As protein: CASSSDRGWSYGYTF.

The CDR3 here is CASRPGTSGRTGELFF. The CDR3 DNA reads as TGTGCCAGCAGGCCAGGGACTAGCGGGAGGACCGGGGAGCTGTTTTTT. The chain combines TRBV27 with TRBJ2-2; 15 bases are a match to TRBD2. Germline loops: CDR1 MNHEY, CDR2 SMNVEV (reference sequence). The length of the CDR3 is 16 residues. Trimming cost V 6 bases and J 5 bases; bases outside gene matches: 4.

The chain uses TRBV7-3 and TRBJ2-1; TRBD1 agrees at 7 bases. V dropped 3 bases and J dropped 9; count of bases not matched to a gene: 8. This CDR3 contains 14 residues. From germline, CDR1 is SGHTA and CDR2 FQGTGA. The CDR3, as DNA: TGTGCCAGCAGCTTTCGACAGGGATCAGCTGAGCAGTTCTTC. This gives the protein CASSFRQGSAEQFF.

V gene TRBV7-8 combines with J gene TRBJ2-2; possibly TRBD1 for D (7 bases). The CDR3 runs to 16 residues. Trimming pared 2 bases from V and 5 bases from J, leaving 15 bases between. In germline, CDR1 is SGHVS, CDR2 FQNEAQ. The DNA for the CDR3 is TGTGCCAGCAGCTTAATGGTCAGGGGGGTGACCGGGGAGCTGTTTTTT. Residues: CASSLMVRGVTGELFF. Variable domain in full (rest from reference TRBV7-8 and TRBJ2-2): GAGVSQSPRYKVAKRGQDVALRCDPISGHVSLFWYQQALGQGPEFLTYFQNEAQLDKSGLPSDRFFAERPEGSVSTLKIQRTQQEDSAVYLCASSLMVRGVTGELFFGEGSRLTVL.

A word on this clone: The same CDR3 also results from other DNA sequences found in this sample. This rearrangement joins TRBV6-1 to TRBJ1-6, with a weak D call TRBD1 (5 bases). This CDR3 is built from 15 residues. The V gene's germline CDR1 is MNHNS and CDR2 SASEGT. V lost 0 bases and J lost 11, with 14 bases in between. The CDR3 region is CASSEASGGITPLHF. The DNA for the CDR3 is TGTGCCAGCAGTGAAGCCTCCGGGGGGATCACACCCCTCCACTTT.

This sequence joins TRBV5-4 and TRBJ1-4; possible D gene TRBD1, 6 bases. The germline CDR1 and CDR2 sequences are SGHNT and YYREEE (reference sequence). This CDR3 region has 12 residues. Trimming took off 4 bases at V and 12 bases at J, with 13 bases between the two ends. The CDR3 DNA reads TGTGCCAGCAGCGGCCCAGGGGAAGAACTGTTTTTT. Amino acids: CASSGPGEELFF.

The V call is TRBV5-1, the J call TRBJ1-4; 7 nucleotides agree with TRBD1. Germline lookup yields CDR1 SGHRS and CDR2 YFSETQ. Losses at the gene ends were 1 base for V and 0 bases for J; bases not matched to a gene: 0. This CDR3 contains 15 residues. For the CDR3, the DNA is TGCGCCAGCAGCTTGACAGGGGCAACTAATGAAAAACTGTTTTTT. This sequence encodes CASSLTGATNEKLFF.